One sample yielded the 30 T cell receptor beta chains listed below, sequenced in a study of blood T cell repertoires in COVID-19 (dated by TCRdb to 2019 to 2021). Libraries came from the immunoSEQ multiplex PCR assay. This immuneACCESS table, as held by TCRdb, lists in-frame sequences with V and J called but not all clones. Of the missing ones, under half trace to an unresolved V gene in checked studies; the others have no known cause. Recorded for this sample are approximately 300,000 clones; about 82% of them occurred a single time. Around 1.5% of the sample is taken by the ten largest. The material sequenced was peripheral blood. These receptors were collected from a woman between 50 and 59 years old with acute or convalescent COVID-19.

The chain has TRBV27 and TRBJ1-2; D perhaps matches TRBD1 (5 bases). Trimming cost V 1 base and J 2 bases, with 8 bases left between them. CDR3 length: 14 amino acids. Germline V gene sequence: CDR1 MNHEY, CDR2 SMNVEV (reference sequence). The CDR3 sequence is CASSLWGHNYGYTF. In DNA form, the CDR3 reads TGTGCCAGCAGTTTATGGGGCCACAACTATGGCTACACCTTC.

This clone was counted between two and nine times. The V call is TRBV4-2, the J call TRBJ2-2; D call uncertain. Trimming removed 4 bases at V and 0 bases at J, with 12 bases between. Germline V gene sequence: CDR1 LGHNA, CDR2 YNFKEQ. The CDR3 is 16 residues long. The CDR3 is CASSLERVANTGELFF. CDR3 nucleotide sequence: TGTGCCAGCAGCCTCGAACGGGTCGCGAACACCGGGGAGCTGTTTTTT.

CDR3 bases: TGCGCCAGCAGCCAGCGGGAGGGGAACACCGGGGAGCTGTTTTTT. It codes for CASSQREGNTGELFF. This chain uses TRBV4-1 with TRBJ2-2; 9 bases agree with TRBD2. The length of the CDR3 is 15 residues. Germline CDR1 is MGHRA and CDR2 is YSYEKL. J gave up 1 base and V 3 bases, and 0 bases lay outside the gene matches.

V and J are TRBV19 and TRBJ2-5; 14 nucleotides align to TRBD2. The CDR3 covers 14 residues. V was clipped by 7 bases and J by 4 bases; unmatched bases: 2. Germline CDR1 LNHDA, CDR2 SQIVND (reference sequence). CDR3 amino acids: CASTGTSGRETQYF. The CDR3 coding sequence is TGTGCCAGTACCGGGACTAGCGGGAGAGAGACCCAGTACTTC.

The chain uses TRBV28 and TRBJ2-1, with 8 bases lining up with TRBD1. This CDR3 contains 16 residues. V shed 5 bases, J shed 8 bases, and the junction held 14 bases outside the gene matches. The germline gives CDR1 MDHEN, CDR2 SYDVKM. The CDR3 loop reads CASSLRGRLWVYEQFF. Written as DNA, the CDR3 is TGTGCCAGCAGTCTCAGGGGGCGGTTATGGGTGTATGAGCAGTTCTTC. Combining the CDR3 with reference TRBV28 and TRBJ2-1 gives the whole variable domain DVKVTQSSRYLVKRTGEKVFLECVQDMDHENMFWYRQDPGLGLRLIYFSYDVKMKEKGDIPEGYSVSREKKERFSLILESASTNQTSMYLCASSLRGRLWVYEQFFGPGTRLTVL.

The chain carries TRBV2 and TRBJ1-1; D is unresolved. CDR1 and CDR2 (germline): SNHLY, FYNNEI. The CDR3 contains 11 residues. Trimming pared 7 bases from V and 7 bases from J, leaving 10 bases between. The CDR3 sequence is CASKAYSEAFF. The CDR3, as DNA: TGTGCCAGCAAGGCCTACAGTGAAGCTTTCTTT.

This clone showed up just a few times. This CDR3 is CASSHQQGEDTEAFF. The CDR3 DNA reads as TGTGCCAGCAGCCATCAACAGGGGGAGGACACTGAAGCTTTCTTT. The chain has TRBV7-6 and TRBJ1-1, with 8 positions matching TRBD1. In germline, CDR1 is SGHVS, CDR2 FNYEAQ. This CDR3 region has 15 residues. V trimming: 5 bases; J trimming: 3 bases; junction bases outside the gene matches: 8.

The CDR3 coding sequence is TGTGCCAGCAGCGGACGACAGGGGGCTCTGAACACTGAAGCTTTCTTT. This codes for CASSGRQGALNTEAFF. The J gene is TRBJ1-1, the V gene TRBV14; 10 bases match TRBD1. V lost 5 bases to trimming and J lost 0 bases; unmatched junction nucleotides: 6. Germline V gene lookup returns CDR1 SGHDN and CDR2 FVKESK. This CDR3 spans 16 amino acids.

The rearrangement joins TRBV7-3 to TRBJ2-3; D might be TRBD2 (6 bases). Trimming took off 1 base at V and 2 bases at J, with 13 bases between the two ends. The CDR3 spans 16 residues. Germline V lookup: CDR1 SGHTA, CDR2 FQGTGA. CDR3 residues: CASSLNRGGATDTQYF. The CDR3 DNA is TGTGCCAGCAGCTTAAATCGAGGAGGGGCCACAGATACGCAGTATTTT.

The genes are TRBV6-5 and TRBJ2-3, with a possible D match to TRBD1 (5 bases). This CDR3 spans 16 amino acids. Germline V lookup: CDR1 MNHEY, CDR2 SVGAGI. V lost 0 bases, J lost 0 bases, and 10 bases lay in between. The CDR3 nucleotides are TGTGCCAGCAGTTACTCAGGGGCCAAAAGCACAGATACGCAGTATTTT. This sequence encodes CASSYSGAKSTDTQYF.

This rearrangement joins TRBV7-9 to TRBJ2-2; 7 bases map to TRBD1. J was trimmed by 14 bases and V by 1 base; bases with no gene match: 7. The CDR3 is 13 residues long. Per the germline V gene, CDR1 is SEHNR and CDR2 is FQNEAQ (reference sequence). The CDR3 coding sequence is TGTGCCAGCAGCTTAGGTGGGCGACAGGGACTGTTTTTT. This gives the protein CASSLGGRQGLFF.

This rearrangement joins TRBV10-3 to TRBJ2-1, with D possibly being TRBD2 (5 bases). Trimming left V 8 bases short and J 4 bases short, with 12 bases between. Germline assignment: CDR1 ENHRY and CDR2 SYGVKD. This CDR3 has 13 amino acids. This CDR3 reads CAISSGSYNEQFF. The CDR3 nucleotides are TGTGCCATCTCGTCGGGGTCTTACAATGAGCAGTTCTTC.

The chain combines TRBV19 with TRBJ1-5; the D is unclear. This CDR3 is built from 15 residues. The V end lost 6 bases, the J end lost 2 bases, and 14 bases lay between the germline ends. Per germline, CDR1 LNHDA and CDR2 SQIVND (reference sequence). CDR3 residues: CASSLYSLGNQPQHF. The CDR3 region has the DNA TGTGCCAGTAGCCTATATAGCTTAGGCAATCAGCCCCAGCATTTT.

The J gene is TRBJ1-1, the V gene TRBV28; no clear D. Trimming left V 2 bases short and J 1 base short, with 14 bases between. Germline loops: CDR1 MDHEN, CDR2 SYDVKM. The CDR3 length is 16 residues. In DNA, the CDR3 is TGTGCCAGCAGTTTAGGAGGGTTTAATGGGAACACTGAAGCTTTCTTT. It translates to CASSLGGFNGNTEAFF.

The chain has TRBV6-6 and TRBJ1-5; a possible D gene is TRBD1 (5 bases). The V and J ends lost 2 bases and 4 bases respectively, with 12 bases between them. Per germline, CDR1 MNHNY and CDR2 SVGAGI (reference sequence). CDR3 size: 15 residues. CDR3 nucleotide sequence: TGTGCCAGCAGTTACCCCCAGGGATCTAATCAGCCCCAGCATTTT. The encoded protein is CASSYPQGSNQPQHF.

V is TRBV5-1 and J is TRBJ1-5; maybe TRBD1 (6 bases). V lost 4 bases and J 7 bases, leaving 24 bases between the germline ends. Germline V gene data show CDR1 as SGHRS and CDR2 as YFSETQ. The CDR3 is 17 amino acids. The CDR3 reads CASSLQPRTVSGQPQHF. The DNA for the CDR3 is TGCGCCAGCAGCCTCCAACCGCGGACAGTATCGGGACAGCCCCAGCATTTT.

V gene TRBV5-1 combines with J gene TRBJ2-1; 7 bases match TRBD1. Trimming removed 4 bases from V and 10 bases from J; junction bases left unmatched: 11. Germline V gene lookup returns CDR1 SGHRS and CDR2 YFSETQ. This CDR3 has 14 amino acids. The CDR3 region is CASSDPAGGMEQFF. The CDR3 DNA sequence: TGCGCCAGCAGCGATCCTGCAGGGGGAATGGAGCAGTTCTTC.

This chain uses TRBV15 with TRBJ1-2, with D unresolved. From germline, CDR1 is LNHNV and CDR2 YYDKDF (reference sequence). The CDR3 is made up of 13 amino acids. The V end was cut by 0 bases, the J end by 5 bases, with 7 bases between. The CDR3 is CATSRDGSYGYTF. For the CDR3, the DNA is TGTGCCACCAGCAGAGATGGGAGTTATGGCTACACCTTC.

The chain carries TRBV2 and TRBJ1-5; weak D call: TRBD1 (6 bases). Trimming stripped 8 bases from V and 0 bases from J, with 17 bases between. CDR3 size: 16 residues. The germline V gene encodes CDR1 SNHLY and CDR2 FYNNEI. Here the CDR3 DNA reads TGTGCCAGCGACAGGAGCCATGGACGTAGCAATCAGCCCCAGCATTTT. This gives the protein CASDRSHGRSNQPQHF.

This chain links TRBV19 with TRBJ2-4, with D possibly matching TRBD2 (5 bases). V was clipped by 1 base and J by 0 bases, with 13 bases between them. CDR1 and CDR2 (germline): LNHDA, SQIVND (reference sequence). This CDR3 has 17 amino acids. CDR3 sequence (DNA): TGTGCCAGTAGTATAGGATCTCCCGGACTAGCCAAAAACATTCAGTACTTC. Translating it yields CASSIGSPGLAKNIQYF.

The rearrangement joins TRBV7-9 to TRBJ1-2; D gene unclear. Trimming shortened V by 5 bases and J by 5 bases, and 12 bases separated the two germline ends. Germline V lookup: CDR1 SEHNR, CDR2 FQNEAQ (reference sequence). The CDR3 sequence is 13 residues long. CDR3 loop: CASSPLYLYGYTF. The DNA for the CDR3 is TGTGCCAGCAGCCCTCTATATTTGTATGGCTACACCTTC.

V is TRBV5-4 and J is TRBJ1-2, with 7 bases matching TRBD1. The ends lost 0 bases at V and 8 bases at J; junction bases unmatched: 7. CDR3 length equals 14 residues. Germline V CDR1 and CDR2: SGHNT, YYREEE (reference sequence). The CDR3 protein is CASSLGQGIGGYTF. The CDR3 DNA sequence: TGTGCCAGCAGCTTGGGACAGGGCATTGGCGGCTACACCTTC.

The rearrangement uses TRBV6-5 and TRBJ2-2; unclear D gene. The CDR3 is 14 residues long. Germline V gene lookup returns CDR1 MNHEY and CDR2 SVGAGI. The V and J ends lost 2 bases and 6 bases respectively, with 10 bases between them. The DNA of the CDR3 is TGTGCCAGCAGTTACGAGGTAGCCGCCGGGGAGCTGTTTTTT. Residues: CASSYEVAAGELFF.

The chain uses TRBV19 and TRBJ2-7; possible D gene TRBD2, 5 bases. The V gene lost 8 bases and the J gene lost 6 bases, with 8 bases spanning the gap. The germline CDR1 and CDR2 sequences are LNHDA and SQIVND (reference sequence). The CDR3 extends over 10 amino acids. DNA for the CDR3: TGTGCCAGTGGGAGCACCGAGCAGTACTTC. It translates to CASGSTEQYF.

The chain employs TRBV5-4 and TRBJ2-1; TRBD2 matches 7 bases. Germline CDR1 reads SGHNT; CDR2 reads YYREEE (reference sequence). V dropped 4 bases and J dropped 10; count of bases not matched to a gene: 5. This CDR3 is 12 amino acids long. In DNA form, the CDR3 reads TGTGCCAGCAGCGTGGGCGGGGGAGAGCAGTTCTTC. This translates into CASSVGGGEQFF.

The CDR3 reads CASSLFEGLRLFF. CDR3 nucleotides: TGTGCCAGCAGCTTATTCGAGGGTTTGAGGCTGTTTTTT. This rearrangement joins TRBV7-2 to TRBJ1-4, with D hard to call. The germline V and J ends were trimmed by 2 bases and 14 bases, with 15 bases remaining between them. The CDR3 is 13 amino acids. Per germline, CDR1 SGHTA and CDR2 FQGNSA.

The rearrangement joins TRBV5-5 to TRBJ2-1; 12 bases match TRBD1. The J segment lost 8 bases and the V segment lost 0 bases, leaving 3 bases of the junction unmatched. Germline values: CDR1 SGHKS, CDR2 YYEKEE (reference sequence). The CDR3 runs to 15 residues. The CDR3 is CASSLGDRGLDEQFF. CDR3 DNA: TGTGCCAGCAGCTTGGGGGACAGGGGGCTGGATGAGCAGTTCTTC.

This sequence joins TRBV6-5 and TRBJ2-2; D gene unclear. The V gene lost 2 bases and the J gene lost 6 bases, with 10 bases spanning the gap. The CDR3 loop spans 14 amino acids. Germline V gene data show CDR1 as MNHEY and CDR2 as SVGAGI. CDR3 in amino acids: CASSYDRIAGELFF. In nucleotides, the CDR3 is TGTGCCAGCAGTTACGATAGAATCGCCGGGGAGCTGTTTTTT.

This clone was picked up a small number of times. The rearrangement links TRBV24-1 to TRBJ2-1; the D gene is possibly TRBD1 (6 bases). V lost 5 bases, J lost 6 bases, and 22 bases lay in between. The CDR3 is made up of 17 amino acids. Germline V gene lookup returns CDR1 KGHDR and CDR2 SFDVKD. CDR3 nucleotides: TGTGCCACCAGTGCCTCAACAAGGGCAGGGGTCATCAATGAGCAGTTCTTC. Protein product: CATSASTRAGVINEQFF.

The rearrangement uses TRBV7-2 and TRBJ2-1; D possibly corresponds to TRBD1 (5 bases). Germline V lookup: CDR1 SGHTA, CDR2 FQGNSA. V was pared by 3 bases and J by 9 bases, with 15 bases between. The CDR3 contains 14 residues. CDR3 sequence (DNA): TGTGCCAGCAGCTTGCCAGGGCCCCCGCGTGAGCAGTTCTTC. Translated: CASSLPGPPREQFF.